This TCR beta chain was observed in a study of blood T cell repertoires in COVID-19. About the study: Donors in the United States, Italy and Spain gave samples during acute or convalescent COVID-19. In each case, the material was cDNA or gDNA derived from T cells, B-cell-depleted T cells, or PBMCs.

Per the original data handling: Researchers report that nucleated cell counts were estimated from reference gene primer amplification. Sequenced by immunoSEQ multiplex PCR; TCRdb stores in-frame clones only, minus some. V and J calls and clone size are copied from that table; D and trimming were computed from the DNA. Among about 220,000 clones listed, roughly 86% were seen once. Per germline, CDR1 MNHEY and CDR2 SVGAGI. V was pared by 2 bases and J by 4 bases, with 0 bases of the junction left unmatched. CDR3 length equals 13 residues. Seattle researchers signed up patients amid active infection and tracked them longitudinally.

This chain links TRBV6-5 with TRBJ1-1, with TRBD1 matching 8 bases. Sequencing used peripheral blood. The TCR was taken from a woman aged 50 to 65 with COVID-19, enrolled during active disease. The CDR3 nucleotides are TGTGCCAGCAGTTACACAGGGGGCACTGAAGCTTTCTTT. Translating gives CASSYTGGTEAFF.